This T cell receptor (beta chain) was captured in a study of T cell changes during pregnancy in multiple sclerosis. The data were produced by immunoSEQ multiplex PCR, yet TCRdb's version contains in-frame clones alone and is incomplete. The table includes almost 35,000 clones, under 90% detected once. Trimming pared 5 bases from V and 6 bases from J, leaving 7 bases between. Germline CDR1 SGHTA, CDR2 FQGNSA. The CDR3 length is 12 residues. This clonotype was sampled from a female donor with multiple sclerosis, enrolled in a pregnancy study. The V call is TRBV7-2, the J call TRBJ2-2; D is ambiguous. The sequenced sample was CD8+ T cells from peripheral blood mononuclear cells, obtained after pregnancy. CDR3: CASSPSAGELFF. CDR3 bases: TGTGCCAGCAGCCCCAGCGCCGGGGAGCTGTTTTTT.